The clone carrying this T cell receptor (beta chain) was seen more than once but under ten times. Antigen unknown. The sample originates from a study of T cells in Graves' hyperthyroidism and ophthalmopathy. For the study at large: Any treatment followed the collection of peripheral blood at initial diagnosis.

Trimming left V 2 bases short and J 8 bases short, with 10 bases between. Germline V gene lookup returns CDR1 MNHEY and CDR2 SVGAGI. The CDR3 has 13 amino acids. Points from the study as a whole: Blood also showed most of the thyroid clonotypes that were expanded above 0.001.

Researchers amplified the TCR beta CDR3 regions from RNA transcripts. Using the HTBI primer set, a first-round RT-PCR was run on the TCR CDR3. MiXCR was run by TCRdb on the multiplex PCR reads, yielding one entry per CDR3 protein. Among some 510,000 distinct CDR3 sequences listed, roughly 20% were seen once. Diagnoses were established using clinical symptoms, serum thyroxine and TRAb, thyroid ultrasound and orbital computed tomography. An approximately 10 ml volume of fresh peripheral blood provided the PBMCs. The chain links TRBV6-5 to TRBJ2-1; tentative D call: TRBD2 (6 bases). Sequenced input: blood. The receptor was isolated from a man between 18 and 35 years old with Graves' hyperthyroidism. CDR3 residues: CASSYTREDEQFF. Here the CDR3 DNA reads TGTGCCAGCAGTTACACTAGGGAGGATGAGCAGTTCTTC.